This entry features one T cell receptor beta chain sequence. Its antigen is unknown. The record originates from a study of cytomegalovirus exposure and HLA in healthy donors. Across the study: In a previous analysis, about 100 million unique TCR beta sequences were found from 150 million to 200 million T cells. Findings and caveats of the study: While the bulk of TCR sequences proved rare, some public TCRs turned up in many donors. Most of the TCR beta V segments (in an earlier analysis) were productive either about 87% or about 30% of the time.

60 Vbeta and 13 Jbeta primers were used in PCR. The method was immunoSEQ multiplex PCR; TCRdb's version includes in-frame clones alone and lacks a portion of them. The data contain approximately 59,000 clones, about two thirds of them singletons. CDR1 and CDR2 (germline): SGHNT, YYREEE (reference sequence). Trimming cost V 0 bases and J 8 bases; bases outside gene matches: 6. There are 15 residues in the CDR3. What was sequenced was PBMCs. This sequence originates from a man aged 35-49 years in good health and CMV-seropositive. The V and J genes are TRBV5-4 and TRBJ2-3; 10 bases map to TRBD2. The CDR3 sequence: CASSLDLAGGSTQYF. CDR3 in DNA: TGTGCCAGCAGCTTGGACTTAGCGGGAGGCTCTACGCAGTATTTT.